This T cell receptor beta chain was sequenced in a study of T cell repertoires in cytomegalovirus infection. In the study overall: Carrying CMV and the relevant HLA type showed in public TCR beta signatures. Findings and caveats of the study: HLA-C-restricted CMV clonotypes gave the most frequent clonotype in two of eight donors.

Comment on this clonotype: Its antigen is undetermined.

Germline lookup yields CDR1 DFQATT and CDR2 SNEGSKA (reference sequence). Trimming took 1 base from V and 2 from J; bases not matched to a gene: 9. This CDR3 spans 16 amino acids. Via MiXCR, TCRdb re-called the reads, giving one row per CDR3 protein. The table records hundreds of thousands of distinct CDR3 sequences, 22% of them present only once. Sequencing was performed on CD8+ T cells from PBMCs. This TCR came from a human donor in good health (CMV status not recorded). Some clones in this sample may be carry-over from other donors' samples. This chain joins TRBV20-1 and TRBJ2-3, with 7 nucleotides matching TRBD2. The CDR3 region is CSARANLAETTDTQYF. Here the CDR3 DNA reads TGCAGTGCTAGAGCGAATCTAGCGGAAACCACAGATACGCAGTATTTT.